This entry describes one T cell receptor beta chain. The sample originates from a study of cytomegalovirus exposure and HLA in healthy donors. Study summary: An earlier analysis found 110 million or so unique TCR beta sequences from 200 million or so T cells. A data release that came early held tens of millions of unique TCRs from HLA-typed donors.

The CDR3 is made up of 14 amino acids. CDR1 and CDR2 from the germline V gene are SNHLY and FYNNEI. V lost 8 bases to trimming and J lost 7 bases; unmatched junction nucleotides: 9. PCR involved 60 Vbeta and 13 Jbeta primers. Profiled with immunoSEQ multiplex PCR; TCRdb holds only in-frame clones, not every one. The table lists some 87,000 clones, 62% of them singletons. The chain couples TRBV2 to TRBJ1-5, with 9 nucleotides matching TRBD1. The clonotype originates from a woman in her twenties or thirties in good health and CMV-seropositive. The sequenced sample was PBMCs. The CDR3 loop reads CASVRDRENQPQHF. The CDR3 DNA follows: TGTGCCAGCGTACGGGACAGGGAGAACCAGCCCCAGCATTTT.